These T cell receptor beta chains were read from a single sample in a study of OX40 agonist ivuxolimab in advanced cancers. Repertoires were generated with immunoSEQ multiplex PCR, while TCRdb's copy carries only in-frame clones and drops some. The profile shows tens of thousands of clones, roughly four fifths of them singletons. The sample in question was CD4+ or CD8+ T cells sorted from blood, obtained in a trial of the OX40 agonist ivuxolimab. All receptors derive from an adult with an advanced solid tumor such as melanoma, head and neck, liver or kidney cancer. The CDR3 runs from the conserved cysteine through the conserved F or W. Fields, in order: D gene, J gene, V gene, clone size, CDR3 DNA, CDR3 protein. A D gene is named only where the DNA matches it firmly. For some rows the clone size is stated as once, few or many, or as a class when expanded; others skip it.

>TRBD1|TRBJ1-4|TRBV11-2|.
TGTGCCAGCAGCGAGATTAGACAGGGGACAAGTGAAAAACTGTTTTTT
CASSEIRQGTSEKLFF
>TRBD1|TRBJ1-1|TRBV6-5|.
TGTGCCAGCAGGGACAGGTGGGGGGCTGAAGCTTTCTTT
CASRDRWGAEAFF
>.|TRBJ1-2|TRBV18|.
TGTGCCAGCTCACCAGGGGGTACACTCTATGGCTACACCTTC
CASSPGGTLYGYTF
>TRBD2|TRBJ2-4|TRBV28|.
TGTGCCAGCAGTAGTAGCGGGGAAGGGGAAAACATTCAGTACTTC
CASSSSGEGENIQYF
>.|TRBJ2-3|TRBV5-1|.
TGCGCCAGCAGCTTGTCCCACGCAGGAGGAGGTGATACGCAGTATTTT
CASSLSHAGGGDTQYF
>.|TRBJ1-2|TRBV6-1|.
TGTGCCAGCAGCCCGGCGGGCGGCTACACCTTC
CASSPAGGYTF
>.|TRBJ1-5|TRBV5-1|.
TGCGCCAGCAGCTTAGGTCAGGATCAGCCCCAGCATTTT
CASSLGQDQPQHF
>.|TRBJ1-2|TRBV28|medium-sized
TGTGCCAGCAGAGACGGGAGGAACTATGGCTACACCTTC
CASRDGRNYGYTF
>TRBD1|TRBJ2-2|TRBV10-3|.
TGTGCCATAGCCCCGGGACAGAAACTTTACACCGGGGAGCTGTTTTTT
CAIAPGQKLYTGELFF
>.|TRBJ2-7|TRBV11-3|.
TGTGCCAGCAGCTTAGGTGCTAGCAGCTCCTACGAGCAGTACTTC
CASSLGASSSYEQYF
>TRBD2|TRBJ2-4|TRBV5-4|.
TGTGCCAGCAGCTTGGGACGGGGAGGGGTCAAAAACATTCAGTACTTC
CASSLGRGGVKNIQYF
>.|TRBJ1-5|TRBV27|.
TGTGCCAGCAGTTCTACCGGACTTCAGCCCCAGCATTTT
CASSSTGLQPQHF
>.|TRBJ2-1|TRBV10-3|once
TGTGCCATCAGTGAGTCTTGGGTGTTTGTGCAGCAGTTCTTC
CAISESWVFVQQFF
>TRBD1|TRBJ1-6|TRBV6-1|.
TGTGCCAGCAGGGGGGGACAGACGAATTCACCCCTCCACTTT
CASRGGQTNSPLHF
>TRBD2|TRBJ2-7|TRBV7-9|.
TGTGCCAGCAGCTTAGCCGGGACTAGAAACGAGCAGTACTTC
CASSLAGTRNEQYF
>.|TRBJ2-5|TRBV20-1|.
TGCAGTGCTCAGACCGCAGAGACCCAGTACTTC
CSAQTAETQYF
>.|TRBJ2-7|TRBV5-5|.
TGTGCCAGCAGCTTGGCCCCGGAGGCCACTCTCTACGAGCAGTACTTC
CASSLAPEATLYEQYF
>.|TRBJ2-5|TRBV11-1|.
TGTGCCAGCAGCCCCCCGACGGGGTGGGAGACCCAGTACTTC
CASSPPTGWETQYF
>.|TRBJ2-3|TRBV23-1|once
TGCGCCAGCAGCCGGAGAGAGAGAAATATTACTAGCACAGATACGCAGTATTTT
CASSRRERNITSTDTQYF
>TRBD1|TRBJ2-1|TRBV18|.
TGTGCCGCCTCAGGGGGCTTAAATGATGAGCAGTTCTTC
CAASGGLNDEQFF
>.|TRBJ2-2|TRBV2|.
TGTGCCAGCACCCGGGACGGTCTACAGAACACCGGGGAGCTGTTTTTT
CASTRDGLQNTGELFF
>.|TRBJ2-2|TRBV2|.
TGTGCCAGCAGCCCTCACGCGGACACCGGGGAGCTGTTTTTT
CASSPHADTGELFF
>.|TRBJ2-3|TRBV13|.
TGTGCCAGCAGCTTAGCGGGCACAGATACGCAGTATTTT
CASSLAGTDTQYF
>.|TRBJ1-5|TRBV9|.
TGTGCCAGCAACGAGGAGGGGTGGGCGGACCAGCCCCAGCATTTT
CASNEEGWADQPQHF
>TRBD1|TRBJ2-2|TRBV2|few
TGTGCCAGCAGATGGGACAGGGACGCCGGGGAGCTGTTTTTT
CASRWDRDAGELFF
>TRBD1|TRBJ2-7|TRBV11-2|.
TGTGCCAGCAGCTTATCCGGGACAGGGCTCGAGCAGTACTTC
CASSLSGTGLEQYF
>TRBD1|TRBJ2-7|TRBV18|.
TGTGCCAGCTCACGGGTCCGGGACAGACCATACGAGCAGTACTTC
CASSRVRDRPYEQYF
>.|TRBJ1-2|TRBV19|.
TGTGCCAGTAGTGATAAAAGAAGGGTCGACTATGGCTACACCTTC
CASSDKRRVDYGYTF
>.|TRBJ1-3|TRBV7-9|.
TGTGCCAGCAGCCCAAGACAGCATACTGGAAACACCATATATTTT
CASSPRQHTGNTIYF
>TRBD1|TRBJ1-1|TRBV5-4|once
TGTGCCAGCAGCTGGGACAGGGGGAGCACTGAAGCTTTCTTT
CASSWDRGSTEAFF
>TRBD2|TRBJ2-2|TRBV19|.
TGTGCCAGTAGATCGCAAGCGGGAGACACCGGGGAGCTGTTTTTT
CASRSQAGDTGELFF
>.|TRBJ2-3|TRBV28|.
TGTGCCAGCAGACCCGCCGCACAGGGCACAGATACGCAGTATTTT
CASRPAAQGTDTQYF
>.|TRBJ1-4|TRBV6-1|.
TGTGCCAGCAGTGAAGGGGGGGGGACTAATGAAAAACTGTTTTTT
CASSEGGGTNEKLFF
>.|TRBJ2-3|TRBV27|.
TGTGCCAGCAGTTTGAAGCCGATCACAGATACGCAGTATTTT
CASSLKPITDTQYF
>.|TRBJ1-5|TRBV6-1|.
TGTGCCAGCAGTAACCGGAGGGTCGGAGATCAGCCCCAGCATTTT
CASSNRRVGDQPQHF
>TRBD1|TRBJ1-5|TRBV6-6|once
TGTGCCAGCAGCCAACAGGGGACAAATCAGCCCCAGCATTTT
CASSQQGTNQPQHF
>TRBD2|TRBJ2-2|TRBV9|.
TGTGCCAGCAGCGTACAGGGACTAGCGGGGGGCACCGGGGAGCTGTTTTTT
CASSVQGLAGGTGELFF
>.|TRBJ1-6|TRBV19|.
TGTGCCAGTAGTACTCAGAGATTCAATTCACCCCTCCACTTT
CASSTQRFNSPLHF
>.|TRBJ1-1|TRBV29-1|.
TGCACCCCACATTGCGGGAACACTGAAGCTTTCTTT
CTPHCGNTEAFF
>.|TRBJ1-6|TRBV30|.
TGTGCCTGGTTGGGACAATCAAATAATTCACCCCTCCACTTT
CAWLGQSNNSPLHF
>TRBD1|TRBJ1-1|TRBV2|.
TGTGCCAGCAGTGTAGGGAGACAGGGTAAGTCTGCTGAAGCTTTCTTT
CASSVGRQGKSAEAFF
>TRBD1|TRBJ1-2|TRBV10-3|.
TGTGCCATCAGTGCGGACAGGTCCGATGTCACCTTC
CAISADRSDVTF
>.|TRBJ2-3|TRBV18|.
TGTGCCAGCTCACCTTTGGGTAGCGGGACAGGCACAGATACGCAGTATTTT
CASSPLGSGTGTDTQYF
>TRBD1|TRBJ2-6|TRBV18|.
TGTGCCAGCTCACCTCTCCCGGGGCAGGGGGTAGGGGCCAACGTCCTGACTTTC
CASSPLPGQGVGANVLTF
>.|TRBJ1-2|TRBV28|.
TGTGCCAGTTGGGGATCCGCATATGGCTACACCTTC
CASWGSAYGYTF
>.|TRBJ2-7|TRBV5-1|.
TGCGCCAGCAGTCCGGCCGAAGGGGGATATGGGTACGAGCAGTACTTC
CASSPAEGGYGYEQYF
>TRBD1|TRBJ1-4|TRBV6-6|.
TGTGCCAGCAGTGGTGCCGGACAGGGTTTGGGTGAAAAACTGTTTTTT
CASSGAGQGLGEKLFF
>TRBD1|TRBJ2-2|TRBV18|.
TGTGCCAGCTCACAGGGACAGGGCGTCGCCGGGGAGCTGTTTTTT
CASSQGQGVAGELFF
>.|TRBJ1-1|TRBV30|.
TGTGCCTGGAGGTCGTACGGGGCGATCGGATCTTTCTTT
CAWRSYGAIGSFF
>TRBD2|TRBJ2-7|TRBV6-5|.
TGTGCCAGCGGCGGGGGGGTGAGCCCCTACGAGCAGTACTTC
CASGGGVSPYEQYF